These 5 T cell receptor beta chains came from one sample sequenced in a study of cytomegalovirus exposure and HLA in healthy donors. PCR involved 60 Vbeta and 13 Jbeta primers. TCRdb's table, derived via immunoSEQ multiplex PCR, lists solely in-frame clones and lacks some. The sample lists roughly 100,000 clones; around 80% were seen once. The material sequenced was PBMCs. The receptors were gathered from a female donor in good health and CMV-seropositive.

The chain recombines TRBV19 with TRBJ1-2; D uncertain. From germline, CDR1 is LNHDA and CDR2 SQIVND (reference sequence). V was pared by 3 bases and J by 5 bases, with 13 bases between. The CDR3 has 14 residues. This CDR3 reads CASSIWVEDYGYTF. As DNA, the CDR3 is TGTGCCAGTAGTATTTGGGTCGAGGATTATGGCTACACCTTC.

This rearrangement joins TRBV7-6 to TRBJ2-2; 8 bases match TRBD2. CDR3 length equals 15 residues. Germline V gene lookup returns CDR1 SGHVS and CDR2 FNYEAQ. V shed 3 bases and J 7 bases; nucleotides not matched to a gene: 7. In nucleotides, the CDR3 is TGTGCCAGCAGCTTCAGGACTAGCTCTGGCGGGGAGCTGTTTTTT. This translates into CASSFRTSSGGELFF.

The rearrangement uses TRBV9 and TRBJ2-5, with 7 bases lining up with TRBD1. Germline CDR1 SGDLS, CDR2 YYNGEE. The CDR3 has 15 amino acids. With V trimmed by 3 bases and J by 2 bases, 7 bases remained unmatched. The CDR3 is CASSGTGGRQETQYF. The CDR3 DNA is TGTGCCAGCAGCGGGACAGGCGGGCGGCAAGAGACCCAGTACTTC.

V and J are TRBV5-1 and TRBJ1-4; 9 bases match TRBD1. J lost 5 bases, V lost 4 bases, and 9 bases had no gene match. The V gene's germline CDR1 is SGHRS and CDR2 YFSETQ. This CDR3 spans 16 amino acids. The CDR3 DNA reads TGCGCCAGCAGCACGGGGACAGGGTACCCAAATGAAAAACTGTTTTTT. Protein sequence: CASSTGTGYPNEKLFF.

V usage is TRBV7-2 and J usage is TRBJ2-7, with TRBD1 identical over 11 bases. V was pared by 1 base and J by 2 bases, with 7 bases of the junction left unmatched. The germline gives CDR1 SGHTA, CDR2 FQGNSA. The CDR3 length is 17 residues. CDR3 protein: CASSLGSGTGGAYEQYF. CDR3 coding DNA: TGTGCCAGCAGCTTAGGGTCCGGGACAGGGGGAGCCTACGAGCAGTACTTC.